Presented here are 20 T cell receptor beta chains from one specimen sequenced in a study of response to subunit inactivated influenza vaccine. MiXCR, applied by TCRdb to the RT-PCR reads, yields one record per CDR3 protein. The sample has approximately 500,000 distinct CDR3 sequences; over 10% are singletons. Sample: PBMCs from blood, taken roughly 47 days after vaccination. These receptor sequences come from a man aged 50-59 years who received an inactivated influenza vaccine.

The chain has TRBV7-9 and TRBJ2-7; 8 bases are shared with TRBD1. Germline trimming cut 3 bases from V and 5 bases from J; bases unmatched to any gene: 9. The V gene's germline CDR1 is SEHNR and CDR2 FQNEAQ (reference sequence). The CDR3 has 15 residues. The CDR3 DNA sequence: TGTGCCAGCAGCTTTCGGGACAGGTCCCGCCACGAGCAGTACTTC. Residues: CASSFRDRSRHEQYF.

The CDR3 reads CASSSRPGYNEQFF. The CDR3 DNA is TGTGCCAGCAGCTCAAGACCGGGTTACAATGAGCAGTTCTTC. V usage is TRBV7-2 and J usage is TRBJ2-1; no firm D call. The CDR3 has 14 amino acids. Germline loops: CDR1 SGHTA, CDR2 FQGNSA. Deletions cut 4 bases from V and 4 bases from J, with 11 bases between.

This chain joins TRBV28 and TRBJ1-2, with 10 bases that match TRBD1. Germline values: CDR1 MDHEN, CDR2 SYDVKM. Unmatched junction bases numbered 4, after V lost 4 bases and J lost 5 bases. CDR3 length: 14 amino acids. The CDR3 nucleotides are TGTGCCAGCAGTTCGGGGACAGGGGAGTATGGCTACACCTTC. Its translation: CASSSGTGEYGYTF.

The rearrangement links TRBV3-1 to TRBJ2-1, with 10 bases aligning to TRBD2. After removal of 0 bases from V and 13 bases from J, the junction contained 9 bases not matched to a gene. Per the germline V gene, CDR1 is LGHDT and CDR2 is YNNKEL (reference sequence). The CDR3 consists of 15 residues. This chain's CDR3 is CASSQDLRTSGPQFF. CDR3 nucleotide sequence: TGTGCCAGCAGCCAAGACTTGAGGACTAGCGGTCCTCAGTTCTTC.

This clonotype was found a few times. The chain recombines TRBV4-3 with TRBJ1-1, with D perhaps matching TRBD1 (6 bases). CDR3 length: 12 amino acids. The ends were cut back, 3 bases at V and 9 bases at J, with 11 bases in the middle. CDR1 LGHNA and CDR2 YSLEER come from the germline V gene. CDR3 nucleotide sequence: TGCGCCAGCAGCCAGGTCCAGGGGAAAGCTTTCTTT. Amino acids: CASSQVQGKAFF.

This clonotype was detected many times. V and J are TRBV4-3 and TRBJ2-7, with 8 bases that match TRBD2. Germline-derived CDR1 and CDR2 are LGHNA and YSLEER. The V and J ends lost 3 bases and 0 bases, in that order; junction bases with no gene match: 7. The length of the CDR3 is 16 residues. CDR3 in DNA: TGCGCCAGCAGCCATTTCGGGGGGGCAGGCTCCTACGAGCAGTACTTC. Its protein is CASSHFGGAGSYEQYF.

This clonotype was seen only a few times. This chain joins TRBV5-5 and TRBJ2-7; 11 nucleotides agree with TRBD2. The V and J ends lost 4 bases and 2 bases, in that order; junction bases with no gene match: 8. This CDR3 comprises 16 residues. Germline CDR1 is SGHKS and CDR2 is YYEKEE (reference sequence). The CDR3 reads CASSPQLAGATYEQYF. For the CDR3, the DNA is TGTGCCAGCAGCCCGCAACTAGCGGGAGCAACCTACGAGCAGTACTTC.

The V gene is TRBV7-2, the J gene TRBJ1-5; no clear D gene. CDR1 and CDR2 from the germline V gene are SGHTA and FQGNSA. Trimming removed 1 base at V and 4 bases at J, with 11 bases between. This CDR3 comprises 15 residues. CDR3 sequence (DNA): TGTGCCAGCAGCTTAGAGAGCTTCGGGAATCAGCCCCAGCATTTT. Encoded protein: CASSLESFGNQPQHF.

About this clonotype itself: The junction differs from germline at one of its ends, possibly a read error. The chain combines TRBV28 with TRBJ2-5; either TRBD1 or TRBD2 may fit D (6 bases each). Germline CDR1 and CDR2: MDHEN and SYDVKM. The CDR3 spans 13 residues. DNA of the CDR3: TGTGCCAGCAATTTAACCAGGGGAGGGACCCAGTACTTC. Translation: CASNLTRGGTQYF.

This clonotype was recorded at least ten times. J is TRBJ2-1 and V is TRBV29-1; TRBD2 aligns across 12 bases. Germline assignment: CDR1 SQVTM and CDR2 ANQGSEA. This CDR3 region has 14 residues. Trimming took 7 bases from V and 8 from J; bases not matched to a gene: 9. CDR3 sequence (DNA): TGCAGCGGTCTAGCGGGGGGGCTCGGTGATGAGCAGTTCTTC. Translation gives CSGLAGGLGDEQFF.

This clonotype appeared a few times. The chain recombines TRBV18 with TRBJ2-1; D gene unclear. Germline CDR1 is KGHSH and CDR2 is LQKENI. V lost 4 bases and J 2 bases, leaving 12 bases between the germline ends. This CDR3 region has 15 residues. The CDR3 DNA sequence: TGTGCCAGCTCACTCAGGAGCGACACCTACAATGAGCAGTTCTTC. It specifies CASSLRSDTYNEQFF.

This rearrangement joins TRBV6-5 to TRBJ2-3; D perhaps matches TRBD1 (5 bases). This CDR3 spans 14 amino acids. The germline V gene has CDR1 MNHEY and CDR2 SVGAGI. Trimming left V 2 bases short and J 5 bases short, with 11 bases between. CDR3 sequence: CASSYGRGVDTQYF. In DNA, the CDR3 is TGTGCCAGCAGTTACGGAAGGGGCGTAGATACGCAGTATTTT.

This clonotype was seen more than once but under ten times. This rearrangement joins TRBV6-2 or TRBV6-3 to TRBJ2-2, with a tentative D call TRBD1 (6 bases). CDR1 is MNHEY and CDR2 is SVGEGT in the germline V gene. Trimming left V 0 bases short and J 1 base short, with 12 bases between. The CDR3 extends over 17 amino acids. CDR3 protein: CASSYSPGAKNTGELFF. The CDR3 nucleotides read TGTGCCAGCAGTTACTCCCCAGGGGCGAAGAACACCGGGGAGCTGTTTTTT.

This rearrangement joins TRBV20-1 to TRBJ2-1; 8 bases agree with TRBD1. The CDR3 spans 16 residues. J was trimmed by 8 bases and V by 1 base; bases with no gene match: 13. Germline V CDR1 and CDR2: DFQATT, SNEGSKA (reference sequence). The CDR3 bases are TGCAGTGCTAGAGTTCCCGGACAGGGAAGAGTCGATGAGCAGTTCTTC. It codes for CSARVPGQGRVDEQFF.

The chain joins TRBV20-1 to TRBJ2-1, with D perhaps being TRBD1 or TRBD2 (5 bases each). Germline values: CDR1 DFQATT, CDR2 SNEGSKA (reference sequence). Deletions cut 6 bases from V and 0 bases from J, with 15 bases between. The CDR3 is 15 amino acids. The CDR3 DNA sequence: TGCAGTGCCCTACGAAAGGGGAGCTCCTACAATGAGCAGTTCTTC. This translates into CSALRKGSSYNEQFF.

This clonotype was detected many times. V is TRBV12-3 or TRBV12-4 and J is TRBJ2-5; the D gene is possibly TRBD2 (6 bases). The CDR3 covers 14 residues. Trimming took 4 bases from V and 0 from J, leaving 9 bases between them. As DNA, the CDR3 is TGTGCCAGCAGTTCCCGGGACTACCAAGAGACCCAGTACTTC. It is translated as CASSSRDYQETQYF.

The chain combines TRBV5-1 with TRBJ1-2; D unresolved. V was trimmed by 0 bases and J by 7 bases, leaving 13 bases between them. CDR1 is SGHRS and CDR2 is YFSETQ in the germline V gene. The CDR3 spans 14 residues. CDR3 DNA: TGCGCCAGCAGCTTGGCCGAGTCAGCGGTTGGCTACACCTTC. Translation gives CASSLAESAVGYTF.

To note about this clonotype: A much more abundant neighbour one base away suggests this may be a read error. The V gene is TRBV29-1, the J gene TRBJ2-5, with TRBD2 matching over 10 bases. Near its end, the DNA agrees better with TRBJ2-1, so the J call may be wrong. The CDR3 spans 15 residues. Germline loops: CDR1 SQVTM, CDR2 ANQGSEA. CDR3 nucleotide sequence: TGCAGCGGCAGCGGGGGGGCCTTAATCGAAGAGACCCAGTTCTTC. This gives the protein CSGSGGALIEETQFF.

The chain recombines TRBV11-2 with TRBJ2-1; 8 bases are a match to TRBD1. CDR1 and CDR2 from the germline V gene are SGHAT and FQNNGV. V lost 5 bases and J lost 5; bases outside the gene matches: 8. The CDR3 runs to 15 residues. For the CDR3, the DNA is TGTGCCAGCAGCCCGGTGGGACAGGCTAACAATGAGCAGTTCTTC. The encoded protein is CASSPVGQANNEQFF.

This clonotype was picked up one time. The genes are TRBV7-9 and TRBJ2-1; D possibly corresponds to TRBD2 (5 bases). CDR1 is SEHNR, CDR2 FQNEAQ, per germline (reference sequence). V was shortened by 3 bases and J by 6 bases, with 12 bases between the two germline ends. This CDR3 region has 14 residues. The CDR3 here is CASSLVLVGNEQFF. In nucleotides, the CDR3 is TGTGCCAGCAGCTTGGTACTAGTTGGCAATGAGCAGTTCTTC.